A single sample gave rise to the 22 T cell receptor beta chains below, sequenced in a study of healthy donors' naive CD4 and CD8 T cells. A linear amplification protocol produced the TCR libraries from 500 ng of total RNA. TCRdb independently ran MiXCR on the reads; one entry per CDR3 protein. This sample carries roughly 200,000 distinct CDR3 sequences, over 60% of them seen once, and the ten largest clones take approximately 2.5%. Sequenced material: naive CD4+ and CD8+ T cells sorted from blood, pooled from several donors. The receptor set was obtained from a pool of human donors in good health; the sample pools cells from several healthy donors.

The rearrangement joins TRBV13 to TRBJ2-1; 10 bases line up with TRBD1. Germline V lookup: CDR1 PRHDT, CDR2 FYEKMQ (reference sequence). This CDR3 is built from 15 residues. The junction had 11 bases not matched to a gene; V was cut back by 5 bases and J by 10 bases. The CDR3 loop is CASSTRQGAGWEQFF. The CDR3 DNA sequence: TGTGCCAGCAGCACCCGACAGGGGGCAGGTTGGGAGCAGTTCTTC.

This chain uses TRBV29-1 with TRBJ2-7; perhaps TRBD1 as D (7 bases). This CDR3 has 11 amino acids. CDR1 and CDR2 (germline): SQVTM, ANQGSEA. The CDR3 DNA follows: TGCGGAGGGACAGAGGCGTACGAGCAGTACTTC. Translated: CGGTEAYEQYF.

This clonotype was detected only a few times. The rearrangement uses TRBV6-2 or TRBV6-3 and TRBJ2-1; possible D gene TRBD2, 6 bases. The V gene's germline CDR1 is MNHEY and CDR2 SVGEGT. Trimming cost V 9 bases and J 6 bases, with 15 bases left between them. The CDR3 runs to 13 residues. The CDR3 is CASKLASSNEQFF. DNA of the CDR3: TGTGCCAGTAAACTAGCAAGTAGCAATGAGCAGTTCTTC.

The chain links TRBV29-1 to TRBJ2-3, with 7 bases aligning to TRBD1. This CDR3 comprises 13 residues. V shed 6 bases and J 3 bases; nucleotides not matched to a gene: 6. Per the germline V gene, CDR1 is SQVTM and CDR2 is ANQGSEA. The CDR3 loop reads CSVSGQYTDTQYF. For the CDR3, the DNA is TGCAGCGTCTCGGGACAGTATACAGATACGCAGTATTTT.

The V call is TRBV12-3 or TRBV12-4, the J call TRBJ1-5; D is unclear. CDR3 length equals 13 residues. The germline V and J ends were trimmed by 2 bases and 5 bases, with 7 bases remaining between them. The CDR3 region has the DNA TGTGCCAGCAGTTTAACAGAAGATCAGCCCCAGCATTTT. The encoded protein is CASSLTEDQPQHF.

The rearrangement links TRBV29-1 to TRBJ1-3; D uncertain. The CDR3 extends over 12 amino acids. V was cut by 6 bases and J by 1 base, with 7 bases left in between. In germline, CDR1 is SQVTM, CDR2 ANQGSEA. CDR3 coding DNA: TGCAGCGTGCACGCTTCTGGAAACACCATATATTTT. Translated, it gives CSVHASGNTIYF.

This rearrangement joins TRBV12-3 or TRBV12-4 to TRBJ2-2, with 11 bases aligning to TRBD2. V dropped 5 bases and J dropped 1; count of bases not matched to a gene: 3. CDR3 size: 16 residues. The CDR3 nucleotides read TGTGCCAGCAGTCGTCTAGCGGGAGGGAACACCGGGGAGCTGTTTTTT. Its protein product is CASSRLAGGNTGELFF.

The genes are TRBV6-6 and TRBJ2-1; 9 nucleotides match TRBD1. CDR1 and CDR2 (germline): MNHNY, SVGAGI (reference sequence). J gave up 5 bases and V 7 bases, and 12 bases lay outside the gene matches. There are 16 residues in the CDR3. In nucleotides, the CDR3 is TGTGCCAGCAACGGCCGGTCCGGGACAGGGAACAATGAGCAGTTCTTC. This sequence encodes CASNGRSGTGNNEQFF.

V is TRBV2 and J is TRBJ1-3; D is perhaps TRBD1 (6 bases). Germline-derived CDR1 and CDR2 are SNHLY and FYNNEI. Trimming left V 7 bases short and J 0 bases short, with 16 bases between. The CDR3 covers 16 residues. CDR3 sequence reads: CASKAGTGISGNTIYF. The CDR3 nucleotides are TGTGCCAGCAAGGCCGGTACAGGGATCTCTGGAAACACCATATATTTT.

A single count supports this clonotype. The chain is built from TRBV15 and TRBJ2-1; the D gene is possibly TRBD1 (6 bases). The CDR3 runs to 19 residues. Germline CDR1 reads LNHNV; CDR2 reads YYDKDF (reference sequence). With 0 bases removed from V and 10 bases from J, the gap between germline ends came to 28 bases. CDR3 nucleotides: TGTGCCACCAGCAGAGATCGAATTTGGACAGTTAGCTGGCAAGGGGAGCAGTTCTTC. It specifies CATSRDRIWTVSWQGEQFF.

V is TRBV27 and J is TRBJ1-1; D possibly corresponds to TRBD1 (6 bases). This CDR3 has 13 residues. Germline V CDR1 and CDR2: MNHEY, SMNVEV (reference sequence). Trimming took off 5 bases at V and 7 bases at J, with 14 bases between the two ends. CDR3 nucleotides: TGTGCCAGCAGTCCGTGGACAGAGAATGAAGCTTTCTTT. Translation: CASSPWTENEAFF.

The chain carries TRBV19 and TRBJ2-7; no firm D call. V lost 8 bases and J 2 bases, leaving 10 bases between the germline ends. The germline gives CDR1 LNHDA, CDR2 SQIVND (reference sequence). The CDR3 runs to 12 residues. The CDR3: CASVDKTYEQYF. CDR3 nucleotides: TGTGCCAGTGTTGATAAGACCTACGAGCAGTACTTC.

The chain couples TRBV19 to TRBJ2-1; 7 positions agree with TRBD1. The V segment lost 5 bases and the J segment 10 bases; nucleotides outside the gene matches: 5. Germline-derived CDR1 and CDR2 are LNHDA and SQIVND (reference sequence). The CDR3 has 12 residues. In DNA form, the CDR3 reads TGTGCCAGTAGTCGGGACAGTCTCGAGCAGTTCTTC. This sequence encodes CASSRDSLEQFF.

This chain uses TRBV5-4 with TRBJ1-2; D is unresolved. Per germline, CDR1 SGHNT and CDR2 YYREEE (reference sequence). V was shortened by 4 bases and J by 7 bases, with 23 bases between the two germline ends. The CDR3 runs 16 residues. The CDR3 loop reads CASSAPSVALVSGYTF. In nucleotides, the CDR3 is TGTGCCAGCAGCGCCCCGTCCGTGGCCCTTGTCAGTGGCTACACCTTC.

The chain couples TRBV5-5 to TRBJ2-3; possibly TRBD1 for D (6 bases). V was pared by 0 bases and J by 4 bases, with 12 bases between. Germline V gene sequence: CDR1 SGHKS, CDR2 YYEKEE (reference sequence). This CDR3 has 15 amino acids. The CDR3 loop is CASSLEAGESDTQYF. For the CDR3, the DNA is TGTGCCAGCAGCTTGGAGGCAGGGGAATCAGATACGCAGTATTTT.

V is TRBV30 and J is TRBJ1-1; the D gene is possibly TRBD1 (5 bases). This CDR3 contains 11 residues. Between the trimmed V and J ends, which lost 2 bases and 4 bases, there was a span of 5 bases. CDR1 and CDR2 from the germline V gene are GTSNPN and SVGIG (reference sequence). The CDR3: CAWSRGTEAFF. The CDR3 nucleotides are TGTGCCTGGAGTAGGGGCACTGAAGCTTTCTTT.

The genes are TRBV29-1 and TRBJ1-1, with no clear D. The ends were cut back, 1 base at V and 5 bases at J, with 8 bases in the middle. The germline V gene encodes CDR1 SQVTM and CDR2 ANQGSEA. CDR3 size: 12 residues. The CDR3 is CSVEGRATEAFF. The CDR3 DNA reads as TGCAGCGTTGAAGGGAGGGCAACTGAAGCTTTCTTT.

The chain employs TRBV29-1 and TRBJ2-7, with D possibly called TRBD1 or TRBD2 (5 bases each). V gave up 6 bases and J gave up 0 bases, with 9 bases separating them. This CDR3 has 12 amino acids. Germline lookup yields CDR1 SQVTM and CDR2 ANQGSEA. The chain's CDR3 is CSVSGTSYEQYF. CDR3 nucleotide sequence: TGCAGCGTCTCGGGGACCTCCTACGAGCAGTACTTC.

CDR3 amino acids: CASSISSRGYEQYF. CDR3 nucleotide sequence: TGTGCCAGTAGTATAAGTAGCAGGGGCTACGAGCAGTACTTC. V is TRBV19 and J is TRBJ2-7; possible D gene TRBD1, 6 bases. There are 14 residues in the CDR3. Trimming took off 2 bases at V and 3 bases at J, with 11 bases between the two ends. CDR1 and CDR2 (germline): LNHDA, SQIVND (reference sequence).

The chain recombines TRBV6-2 or TRBV6-3 with TRBJ2-1; D is undetermined. Germline V gene data show CDR1 as MNHEY and CDR2 as SVGEGT. CDR3 length equals 11 residues. The V gene lost 3 bases and the J gene lost 5 bases, with 2 bases spanning the gap. Here the CDR3 DNA reads TGTGCCAGCAGTTATGACAATGAGCAGTTCTTC. This translates into CASSYDNEQFF.

This clonotype was found a few times. The genes are TRBV12-3 or TRBV12-4 and TRBJ2-7; 8 positions agree with TRBD1. Losses at the gene ends were 6 bases for V and 4 bases for J; bases not matched to a gene: 8. The CDR3 totals 14 residues. In DNA form, the CDR3 reads TGTGCCAGCAGCCCTCGGGACAGGTTGTACGAGCAGTACTTC. Translated: CASSPRDRLYEQYF.

This chain links TRBV28 with TRBJ2-2, with 11 nucleotides matching TRBD1. This CDR3 region has 14 residues. CDR1 MDHEN and CDR2 SYDVKM come from the germline V gene. With 8 bases clipped from V and 3 bases from J, the junction kept 2 bases outside the gene matches. The CDR3: CASRTGGYTGELFF. CDR3 nucleotide sequence: TGTGCCAGCCGGACAGGGGGCTACACCGGGGAGCTGTTTTTT. Variable domain in full (rest from reference TRBV28 and TRBJ2-2): DVKVTQSSRYLVKRTGEKVFLECVQDMDHENMFWYRQDPGLGLRLIYFSYDVKMKEKGDIPEGYSVSREKKERFSLILESASTNQTSMYLCASRTGGYTGELFFGEGSRLTVL.